This TCR beta chain stems from a study of cytomegalovirus exposure and HLA in healthy donors. Primers included in the PCR were 60 Vbeta and 13 Jbeta primers. TCRdb's table, derived via immunoSEQ multiplex PCR, lists solely in-frame clones and lacks some. Among about 200,000 clones listed, 70% were seen once. CDR1 and CDR2 (germline): MNHEY, SMNVEV (reference sequence). The CDR3 is made up of 12 amino acids. Sequenced material: PBMCs. This sequence originates from a man aged 35-49 years in good health and CMV-seropositive. The chain recombines TRBV27 with TRBJ2-5, with 10 bases identical to TRBD1. The DNA end lines up better with TRBJ2-7; the J call may be wrong. The CDR3 sequence: CASATGGHEQYF. For the CDR3, the DNA is TGTGCCAGTGCGACAGGGGGCCACGAGCAGTACTTC.